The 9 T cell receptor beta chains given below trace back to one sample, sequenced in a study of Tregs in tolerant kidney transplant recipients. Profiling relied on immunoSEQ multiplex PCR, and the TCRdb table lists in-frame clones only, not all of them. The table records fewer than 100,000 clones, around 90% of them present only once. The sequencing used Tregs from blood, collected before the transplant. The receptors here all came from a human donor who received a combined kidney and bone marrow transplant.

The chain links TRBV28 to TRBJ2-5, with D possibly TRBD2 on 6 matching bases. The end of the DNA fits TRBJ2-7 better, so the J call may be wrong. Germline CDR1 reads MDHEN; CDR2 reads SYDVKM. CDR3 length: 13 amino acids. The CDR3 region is CASSRLGPYEQYF. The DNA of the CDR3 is TGTGCCAGCAGTCGACTAGGACCCTACGAGCAGTACTTC.

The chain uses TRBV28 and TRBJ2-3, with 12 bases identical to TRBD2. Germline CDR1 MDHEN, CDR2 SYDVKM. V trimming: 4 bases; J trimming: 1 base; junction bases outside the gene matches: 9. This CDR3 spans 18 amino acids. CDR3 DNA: TGTGCCAGCAGTTCTTCTAGCGGGAGGGCCCTTGGCACAGATACGCAGTATTTT. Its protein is CASSSSSGRALGTDTQYF.

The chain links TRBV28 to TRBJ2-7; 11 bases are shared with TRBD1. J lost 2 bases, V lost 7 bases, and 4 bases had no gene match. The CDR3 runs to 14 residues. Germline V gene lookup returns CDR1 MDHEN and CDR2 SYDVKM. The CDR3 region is CASTGGQGAYEQYF. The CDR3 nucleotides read TGTGCCAGCACAGGGGGACAGGGGGCCTACGAGCAGTACTTC.

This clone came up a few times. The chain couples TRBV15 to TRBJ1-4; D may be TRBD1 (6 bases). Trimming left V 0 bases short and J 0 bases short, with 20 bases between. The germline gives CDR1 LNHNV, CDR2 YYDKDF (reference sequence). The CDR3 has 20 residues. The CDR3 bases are TGTGCCACCAGCAGAGATTTCGTGGGGGGCAGGTTCACAACTAATGAAAAACTGTTTTTT. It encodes CATSRDFVGGRFTTNEKLFF. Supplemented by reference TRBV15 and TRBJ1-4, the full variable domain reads DAMVIQNPRYQVTQFGKPVTLSCSQTLNHNVMYWYQQKSSQAPKLLFHYYDKDFNNEADTPDNFQSRRPNTSFCFLDIRSPGLGDTAMYLCATSRDFVGGRFTTNEKLFFGSGTQLSVL.

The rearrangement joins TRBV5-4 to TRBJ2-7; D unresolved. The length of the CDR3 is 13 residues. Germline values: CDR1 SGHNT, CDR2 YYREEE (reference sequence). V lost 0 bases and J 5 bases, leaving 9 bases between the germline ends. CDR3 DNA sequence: TGTGCCAGCAGCTTGGATGTCGCCGACGAGCAGTACTTC. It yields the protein CASSLDVADEQYF.

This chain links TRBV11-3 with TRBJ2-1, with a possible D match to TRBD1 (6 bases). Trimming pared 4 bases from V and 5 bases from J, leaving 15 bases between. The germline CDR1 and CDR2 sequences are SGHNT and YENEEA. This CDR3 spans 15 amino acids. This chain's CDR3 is CASSSGAGAHNEQFF. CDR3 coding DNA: TGTGCCAGCAGCTCAGGGGCCGGCGCACACAATGAGCAGTTCTTC. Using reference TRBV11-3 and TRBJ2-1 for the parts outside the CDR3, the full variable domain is EAGVVQSPRYKIIEKKQPVAFWCNPISGHNTLYWYLQNLGQGPELLIRYENEEAVDDSQLPKDRFSAERLKGVDSTLKIQPAELGDSAVYLCASSSGAGAHNEQFFGPGTRLTVL.

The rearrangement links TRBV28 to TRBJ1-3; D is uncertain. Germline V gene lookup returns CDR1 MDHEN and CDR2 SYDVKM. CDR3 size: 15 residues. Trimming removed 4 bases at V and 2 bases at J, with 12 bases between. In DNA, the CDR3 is TGTGCCAGCAGTTCCCTGACCAAAACTGGAAACACCATATATTTT. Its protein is CASSSLTKTGNTIYF.

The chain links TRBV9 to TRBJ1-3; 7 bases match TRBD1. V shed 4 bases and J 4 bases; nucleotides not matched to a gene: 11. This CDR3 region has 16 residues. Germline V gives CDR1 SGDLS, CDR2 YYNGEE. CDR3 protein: CASSPPGAGGGNTIYF. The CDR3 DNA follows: TGTGCCAGCAGCCCCCCTGGGGCAGGGGGAGGAAACACCATATATTTT.

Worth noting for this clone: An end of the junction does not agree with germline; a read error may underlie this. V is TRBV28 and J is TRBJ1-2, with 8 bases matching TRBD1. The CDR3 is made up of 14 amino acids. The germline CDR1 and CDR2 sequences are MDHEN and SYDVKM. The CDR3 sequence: CVSGQGQGTGGYTF. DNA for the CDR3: TGTGTCAGCGGACAGGGACAAGGGACCGGTGGCTACACCTTC.